This T cell receptor (beta chain) originates from a study of graft-versus-host responses after intestinal transplantation. Study information: The transplants performed in recipients were multivisceral, liver-intestinal, or isolated intestinal. After anti-thymocyte globulin induction, recipients took tacrolimus and steroids for around three years. Study-wide results and caveats: Detected in recipient marrow were GvH clones, some of which were first observed in ileum or blood. With peak circulating GvH clone levels came an association with early post-transplant HvG declines.

The CDR3 length is 15 residues. Germline V gene data show CDR1 as MNHEY and CDR2 as SMNVEV (reference sequence). Trimming left V 4 bases short and J 2 bases short, with 13 bases between. As regards this clone: The antigen remains undetermined.

Some clones are missing from TCRdb's copy, which holds only in-frame ones; the method was immunoSEQ multiplex PCR. This table has some 96,000 clones, roughly 90% appearing once. Sample: PBMCs, taken roughly 68 weeks after intestinal transplant. This clonotype originated in a human patient who received an intestinal transplant, so some T cells may come from the graft donor. The V gene is TRBV27, the J gene TRBJ2-3, with D hard to call. CDR3 amino acids: CASSWLMVSTDTQYF. The CDR3 DNA follows: TGTGCCAGCAGTTGGCTCATGGTCTCCACAGATACGCAGTATTTT.